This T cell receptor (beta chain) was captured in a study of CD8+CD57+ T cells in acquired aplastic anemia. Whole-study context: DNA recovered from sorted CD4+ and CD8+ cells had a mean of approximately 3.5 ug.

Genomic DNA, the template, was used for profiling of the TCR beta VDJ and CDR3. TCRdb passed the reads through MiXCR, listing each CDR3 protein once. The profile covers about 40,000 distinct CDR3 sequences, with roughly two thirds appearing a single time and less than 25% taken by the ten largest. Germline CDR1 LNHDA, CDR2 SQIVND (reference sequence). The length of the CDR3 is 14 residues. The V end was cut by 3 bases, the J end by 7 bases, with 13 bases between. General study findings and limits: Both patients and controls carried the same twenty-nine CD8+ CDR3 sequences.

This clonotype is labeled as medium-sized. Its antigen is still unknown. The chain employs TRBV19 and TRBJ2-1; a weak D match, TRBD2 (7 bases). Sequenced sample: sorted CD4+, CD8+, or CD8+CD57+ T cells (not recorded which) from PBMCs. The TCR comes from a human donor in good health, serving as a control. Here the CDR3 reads CASSIVEGGNEQFF. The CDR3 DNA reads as TGTGCCAGTAGTATTGTGGAGGGGGGGAATGAGCAGTTCTTC.